This TCR beta chain originates from a study of blood T cell repertoires in COVID-19. V lost 5 bases and J lost 3; bases outside the gene matches: 4. The CDR3 covers 15 residues. The V gene's germline CDR1 is MNHEY and CDR2 SMNVEV (reference sequence). Here immunoSEQ multiplex PCR was the method, and the copy in TCRdb shows in-frame clones only, minus some. The sample comprises 65,000 to 85,000 clones, around 82% of which are singletons, and 5.3% rests with the top ten. This clonotype was sampled from a man aged 45 to 65 with active COVID-19. The sequencing sample was made of peripheral blood. V gene TRBV27 combines with J gene TRBJ1-6, with 7 bases fitting TRBD1. The CDR3: CASSQWTGYNSPLHF. The CDR3 DNA reads TGTGCCAGCAGTCAGTGGACAGGCTATAATTCACCCCTCCACTTT.